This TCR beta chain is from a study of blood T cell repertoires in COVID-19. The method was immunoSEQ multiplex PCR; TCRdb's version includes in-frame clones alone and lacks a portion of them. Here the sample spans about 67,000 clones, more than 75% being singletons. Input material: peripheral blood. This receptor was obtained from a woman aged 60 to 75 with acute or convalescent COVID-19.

CDR3 DNA: TGCAGCGTTGACCTCGGACAGGGAAGCGGCTACACCTTC. Encoded protein: CSVDLGQGSGYTF. This chain connects TRBV29-1 to TRBJ1-2; TRBD1 agrees at 8 bases. The V segment lost 3 bases and the J segment 8 bases; nucleotides outside the gene matches: 8. Germline loops: CDR1 SQVTM, CDR2 ANQGSEA. CDR3 length: 13 residues.